One and the same sample provided the 21 T cell receptor beta chains below, sequenced in a study of T cell repertoires in cytomegalovirus infection. TCRdb itself ran the reads through MiXCR, one entry per CDR3 protein. The sample includes fewer than 300,000 distinct CDR3 sequences, about a quarter of them seen just once. The specimen was PBMCs. These TCRs come from a human donor in good health (CMV status not recorded). Some clones in this sample may be carry-over from other donors' samples.

This clonotype has just one count. V and J are TRBV28 and TRBJ1-6; the D gene is possibly TRBD1 (6 bases). CDR1 is MDHEN, CDR2 SYDVKM, per germline. This CDR3 is built from 16 residues. V was shortened by 1 base and J by 7 bases, with 14 bases between the two germline ends. The CDR3 loop reads CASSLSKQGPNSPLHF. As DNA, the CDR3 is TGTGCCAGCAGTTTATCCAAACAGGGTCCGAATTCACCCCTCCACTTT.

This clonotype has more than one count but fewer than ten. This sequence joins TRBV7-9 and TRBJ1-6; no firm D call. V dropped 2 bases and J dropped 8 bases, with 13 bases sitting between them. Germline values: CDR1 SEHNR, CDR2 FQNEAQ (reference sequence). The CDR3 is 15 residues long. The CDR3 nucleotides are TGTGCCAGCAGCTTACCCGGCGGCGCCTATTCACCCCTCCACTTT. This translates into CASSLPGGAYSPLHF. The full variable domain, its missing parts supplied by reference TRBV7-9 and TRBJ1-6, is DTGVSQNPRHKITKRGQNVTFRCDPISEHNRLYWYRQTLGQGPEFLTYFQNEAQLEKSRLLSDRFSAERPKGSFSTLEIQRTEQGDSAMYLCASSLPGGAYSPLHFGNGTRLTVT.

The CDR3 spells CAISESLGLNTEAFF. CDR3 sequence (DNA): TGTGCCATCAGTGAGTCGCTGGGATTGAACACTGAAGCTTTCTTT. The chain is built from TRBV10-3 and TRBJ1-1; D ambiguous. This CDR3 is 15 amino acids long. Trimming stripped 0 bases from V and 0 bases from J, with 8 bases between. CDR1 ENHRY and CDR2 SYGVKD come from the germline V gene.

V is TRBV15 and J is TRBJ2-7, with a possible D match to TRBD2 (6 bases). Trimming removed 8 bases at V and 0 bases at J, with 11 bases between. The CDR3 has 13 residues. CDR1 is LNHNV, CDR2 YYDKDF, per germline (reference sequence). The CDR3 region has the DNA TGTGCCACCTCGGGGGATCCCTCCTACGAGCAGTACTTC. Translating it yields CATSGDPSYEQYF.

The CDR3 reads CASSEWYRGLSNQPQHF. CDR3 bases: TGTGCCAGCAGTGAATGGTACAGGGGGCTTTCCAATCAGCCCCAGCATTTT. The genes are TRBV25-1 and TRBJ1-5; 9 bases align to TRBD1. The CDR3 is 17 residues long. The germline V gene has CDR1 MGHDK and CDR2 SYGVNS. J lost 3 bases, V lost 1 base, and 7 bases had no gene match.

This clonotype was counted ten times or more. The V gene is TRBV28, the J gene TRBJ1-5; 10 bases align to TRBD1. After removal of 10 bases from V and 5 bases from J, the junction contained 5 bases not matched to a gene. Germline V gene sequence: CDR1 MDHEN, CDR2 SYDVKM. This CDR3 has 13 amino acids. CDR3 bases: TGTGCCATTGGGGGGACAGGGGATCAGCCCCAGCATTTT. Its translation is CAIGGTGDQPQHF.

This clonotype was recorded at least ten times. This chain uses TRBV20-1 with TRBJ2-3; the match to TRBD2 covers 9 bases. Germline V CDR1 and CDR2: DFQATT, SNEGSKA (reference sequence). With V trimmed by 5 bases and J by 9 bases, 0 bases remained unmatched. The CDR3 is 10 amino acids. The CDR3 spells CSAGLATQYF. In DNA, the CDR3 is TGCAGTGCTGGACTAGCGACGCAGTATTTT.

This clonotype was detected many times. The rearrangement joins TRBV10-3 to TRBJ1-1; the match to TRBD1 covers 9 bases. This CDR3 contains 14 residues. Germline V gene data show CDR1 as ENHRY and CDR2 as SYGVKD. Trimming took 6 bases from V and 6 from J; bases not matched to a gene: 8. In nucleotides, the CDR3 is TGTGCCATCAGGACCGGACAGGGGCCCGCTGAAGCTTTCTTT. Protein sequence: CAIRTGQGPAEAFF.

V is TRBV6-2 or TRBV6-3 and J is TRBJ2-1; 13 nucleotides line up with TRBD2. This CDR3 is 16 amino acids long. Germline V gene lookup returns CDR1 MNHEY and CDR2 SVGEGT. V shed 6 bases and J 6 bases; nucleotides not matched to a gene: 8. CDR3 loop: CASSPPGLAGFNEQFF. CDR3 in DNA: TGTGCCAGCAGCCCACCGGGACTAGCGGGATTCAATGAGCAGTTCTTC.

This clonotype was found many times. V and J are TRBV7-9 and TRBJ2-5; D might be TRBD2 (5 bases). CDR3 size: 14 residues. Looked up from germline, CDR1 is SEHNR and CDR2 is FQNEAQ (reference sequence). V dropped 5 bases and J dropped 7 bases, with 17 bases sitting between them. In DNA form, the CDR3 reads TGTGCCAGCAGCCCCAGCACCCCGGGGTGGACCCAGTACTTC. Amino acid sequence: CASSPSTPGWTQYF.

Ten or more counts support this clonotype. V and J are TRBV12-3 or TRBV12-4 and TRBJ2-3; 8 bases map to TRBD2. CDR3 size: 16 residues. The V segment lost 6 bases and the J segment 0 bases; nucleotides outside the gene matches: 8. CDR3 DNA: TGTGCCAGCAGAAAACGGGGGGGGACTAGCACAGATACGCAGTATTTT. It translates to CASRKRGGTSTDTQYF.

Here the CDR3 reads CSSPGRDQETQYF. CDR3 DNA: TGCAGCTCCCCCGGGAGGGACCAAGAGACCCAGTACTTC. The chain couples TRBV29-1 to TRBJ2-5, with 8 nucleotides matching TRBD2. Germline trimming cut 8 bases from V and 0 bases from J; bases unmatched to any gene: 5. The CDR3 contains 13 residues. CDR1 is SQVTM and CDR2 is ANQGSEA in the germline V gene.

This clonotype appeared many times. The V call is TRBV7-2, the J call TRBJ1-3; no definite D call. CDR1 SGHTA and CDR2 FQGNSA come from the germline V gene. V was clipped by 6 bases and J by 5 bases, with 14 bases between them. This CDR3 contains 14 residues. The CDR3: CASREGPQRNTIYF. As DNA, the CDR3 is TGTGCCAGCAGGGAAGGGCCCCAACGAAACACCATATATTTT.

This clonotype was seen more than once but under ten times. The chain is built from TRBV28 and TRBJ1-1; no reliable D call. The ends were cut back, 3 bases at V and 3 bases at J, with 8 bases in the middle. CDR1 MDHEN and CDR2 SYDVKM come from the germline V gene. The CDR3 length is 13 residues. CDR3 in DNA: TGTGCCAGCAGTTTTGAAGTTTACACTGAAGCTTTCTTT. Its translation: CASSFEVYTEAFF.

This clonotype was detected ten times or more. CDR3 DNA: TGTGCCCTCCGGGACAGGGTTAGATTGACCGGGGAGCTGTTTTTT. It yields the protein CALRDRVRLTGELFF. The chain carries TRBV28 and TRBJ2-2, with TRBD1 matching 9 bases. V was pared by 11 bases and J by 5 bases, with 12 bases of the junction left unmatched. The length of the CDR3 is 15 residues. Germline values: CDR1 MDHEN, CDR2 SYDVKM.

V is TRBV15 and J is TRBJ2-1; D call uncertain. Per germline, CDR1 LNHNV and CDR2 YYDKDF (reference sequence). The CDR3 totals 17 residues. V gave up 4 bases and J gave up 0 bases, with 16 bases separating them. The CDR3 nucleotides read TGTGCCACCAGCACCGGAGCTACCCTGAGCTCCTACAATGAGCAGTTCTTC. It encodes CATSTGATLSSYNEQFF. Full variable domain (remainder filled in from reference TRBV15 and TRBJ2-1): DAMVIQNPRYQVTQFGKPVTLSCSQTLNHNVMYWYQQKSSQAPKLLFHYYDKDFNNEADTPDNFQSRRPNTSFCFLDIRSPGLGDTAMYLCATSTGATLSSYNEQFFGPGTRLTVL.

The rearrangement joins TRBV7-6 to TRBJ2-5; maybe TRBD1 (6 bases). The CDR3 is 15 residues long. The V and J ends lost 5 bases and 1 base respectively, with 14 bases between them. CDR1 and CDR2 (germline): SGHVS, FNYEAQ. The CDR3 nucleotides are TGTGCCAGCAGCCTACAGGGACGGACCCAAGAGACCCAGTACTTC. Its protein is CASSLQGRTQETQYF. Together with reference TRBV7-6 and TRBJ2-5, the CDR3 gives the full variable domain: GAGVSQSPRYKVTKRGQDVALRCDPISGHVSLYWYRQALGQGPEFLTYFNYEAQQDKSGLPNDRFSAERPEGSISTLTIQRTEQRDSAMYRCASSLQGRTQETQYFGPGTRLLVL.

This clonotype occurred many times. The V gene is TRBV7-2, the J gene TRBJ2-1; TRBD1 might be the D (6 bases). Per the germline V gene, CDR1 is SGHTA and CDR2 is FQGNSA. The germline V and J ends were trimmed by 2 bases and 15 bases, with 17 bases remaining between them. The CDR3 extends over 13 amino acids. DNA of the CDR3: TGTGCCAGCAGCTTATCCTCCCGGGACAACCTGTTCTTC. Protein sequence: CASSLSSRDNLFF.

This clonotype occurred many times. J is TRBJ2-6 and V is TRBV7-2; D unresolved. In germline, CDR1 is SGHTA, CDR2 FQGNSA. CDR3 length: 14 residues. Between the trimmed V and J ends, which lost 10 bases and 4 bases, there was a span of 14 bases. The CDR3 loop is CATPSVTGANVLTF. CDR3 bases: TGTGCCACCCCCTCCGTGACCGGGGCCAACGTCCTGACTTTC.

This clonotype was observed at least ten times. The genes are TRBV23-1 and TRBJ2-5; D may be TRBD1 or TRBD2 (6 bases each). TRBV23-1 is an ORF for which the function is uncertain. Trimming cost V 0 bases and J 3 bases, with 20 bases left between them. The CDR3 extends over 18 amino acids. This chain's CDR3 is CASSQSNRGQVGKETQYF. The CDR3 region has the DNA TGCGCCAGCAGTCAATCTAACCGGGGGCAGGTGGGGAAAGAGACCCAGTACTTC.

The chain uses TRBV20-1 and TRBJ2-7; TRBD2 is a possible D gene (6 bases). Per germline, CDR1 DFQATT and CDR2 SNEGSKA (reference sequence). This CDR3 contains 11 residues. Trimming pared 4 bases from V and 3 bases from J, leaving 7 bases between. CDR3 nucleotides: TGCAGTGCTATGCGGGGCTACGAGCAGTACTTC. Its translation: CSAMRGYEQYF.